The 13 T cell receptor beta chains given below trace back to one sample, sequenced in a study of cytomegalovirus exposure and HLA in healthy donors. A multiplex PCR was run with 60 Vbeta primers and 13 Jbeta primers. The data were produced by immunoSEQ multiplex PCR, yet TCRdb's version contains in-frame clones alone and is incomplete. The table records around 200,000 clones, roughly 76% of them present only once. Sequenced sample: PBMCs. These receptors were obtained from a man aged 35 to 55 in good health and CMV-seropositive.

The chain links TRBV2 to TRBJ1-4; D is perhaps TRBD1 (5 bases). This CDR3 spans 14 amino acids. The V gene's germline CDR1 is SNHLY and CDR2 FYNNEI. With 0 bases removed from V and 7 bases from J, the gap between germline ends came to 9 bases. The CDR3 DNA sequence: TGTGCCAGCAGTGAAGCCAGGGTGGGTGAAAAACTGTTTTTT. Its protein product is CASSEARVGEKLFF.

The chain is built from TRBV19 and TRBJ2-2; a weak D match, TRBD1 (5 bases). The germline CDR1 and CDR2 sequences are LNHDA and SQIVND (reference sequence). Between the trimmed V and J ends, which lost 1 base and 0 bases, there was a span of 15 bases. The CDR3 is 18 residues long. The CDR3 nucleotides read TGTGCCAGTAGTATAGCAGGGCTACCCCCCCCGAACACCGGGGAGCTGTTTTTT. Translation: CASSIAGLPPPNTGELFF.

This sequence joins TRBV10-3 and TRBJ2-2, with TRBD1 identical over 8 bases. This CDR3 is 16 amino acids long. Germline trimming cut 2 bases from V and 8 bases from J; bases unmatched to any gene: 10. CDR1 is ENHRY and CDR2 is SYGVKD in the germline V gene. The CDR3 spells CAISEPIRQGRGELFF. In nucleotides, the CDR3 is TGTGCCATCAGTGAGCCAATTCGACAGGGGAGGGGGGAGCTGTTTTTT.

V gene TRBV4-1 combines with J gene TRBJ2-1, with D uncertain. Germline V gene sequence: CDR1 MGHRA, CDR2 YSYEKL. Trimming pared 1 base from V and 4 bases from J, leaving 8 bases between. This CDR3 region has 14 residues. In DNA, the CDR3 is TGCGCCAGCAGCCAAGGACCGACTTACAATGAGCAGTTCTTC. Its protein is CASSQGPTYNEQFF.

As concerns this clone: Other DNA sequences in the same sample also yield this CDR3. The chain carries TRBV5-1 and TRBJ1-4, with 9 bases identical to TRBD1. Unmatched junction bases numbered 13, after V lost 4 bases and J lost 0 bases. This CDR3 has 19 residues. CDR1 and CDR2 (germline): SGHRS, YFSETQ. CDR3 coding DNA: TGCGCCAGCAGCCTGCGATTCCGGGACAGGGTGGCAACTAATGAAAAACTGTTTTTT. This translates into CASSLRFRDRVATNEKLFF.

A note on this clone: Other nucleotide sequences from this sample produce the same CDR3. The chain combines TRBV19 with TRBJ1-2; 10 bases align to TRBD1. The trim removed 3 bases at V and 4 bases at J, leaving 11 bases unmatched. The germline CDR1 and CDR2 sequences are LNHDA and SQIVND (reference sequence). The CDR3 sequence is 17 residues long. The CDR3, as DNA: TGTGCCAGTAGTATTGGGACAGGGGATATTCAATCCTATGGCTACACCTTC. Its translation is CASSIGTGDIQSYGYTF.

This chain joins TRBV7-3 and TRBJ2-1; unclear D gene. Germline CDR1 is SGHTA and CDR2 is FQGTGA. The V and J ends lost 3 bases and 6 bases respectively, with 6 bases between them. The CDR3 is 12 residues long. CDR3 protein: CASSFGRNEQFF. Written as DNA, the CDR3 is TGTGCCAGCAGCTTTGGCCGCAATGAGCAGTTCTTC.

This clone was seen once. The chain couples TRBV6-5 to TRBJ2-1; a possible D gene is TRBD1 (5 bases). Per germline, CDR1 MNHEY and CDR2 SVGAGI. The CDR3 sequence is 14 residues long. V was clipped by 2 bases and J by 7 bases, with 12 bases between them. The CDR3 nucleotides are TGTGCCAGCAGTTACGTTCCAGGGCTAAATGAGCAGTTCTTC. Translation: CASSYVPGLNEQFF.

This sequence joins TRBV10-1 and TRBJ2-2; possible D gene TRBD1, 5 bases. Looked up from germline, CDR1 is WNHNN and CDR2 is SYGVQD (reference sequence). V was clipped by 4 bases and J by 1 base, with 13 bases between them. This CDR3 is built from 16 residues. The CDR3 nucleotides are TGCGCCAGCAGTGGGCCCACAGGCCGGAACACCGGGGAGCTGTTTTTT. Protein: CASSGPTGRNTGELFF.

This clone showed up just a few times. The V gene is TRBV5-6, the J gene TRBJ1-1, with TRBD1 as a possible D gene (5 bases). CDR3 size: 14 residues. Germline V CDR1 and CDR2: SGHDT, YYEEEE. V dropped 1 base and J dropped 0 bases, with 7 bases sitting between them. DNA of the CDR3: TGTGCCAGCAGCTTGTGGGGCGTGAACACTGAAGCTTTCTTT. Translating it yields CASSLWGVNTEAFF.

There are a few counts of this clone. The chain uses TRBV7-9 and TRBJ1-3, with TRBD1 matching over 8 bases. The J segment lost 6 bases and the V segment lost 5 bases, leaving 6 bases of the junction unmatched. Germline values: CDR1 SEHNR, CDR2 FQNEAQ (reference sequence). The CDR3 is 14 residues long. The CDR3 sequence is CASSQDRVLNTIYF. Written as DNA, the CDR3 is TGTGCCAGCAGCCAGGACAGGGTACTAAACACCATATATTTT.

The V and J genes are TRBV7-6 and TRBJ2-2; TRBD2 aligns across 14 bases. Per the germline V gene, CDR1 is SGHVS and CDR2 is FNYEAQ. This CDR3 spans 17 amino acids. V trimming: 4 bases; J trimming: 0 bases; junction bases outside the gene matches: 1. CDR3 region: CASSWTSGGTNTGELFF. CDR3 DNA sequence: TGTGCCAGCAGCTGGACTAGCGGGGGGACGAACACCGGGGAGCTGTTTTTT.

The rearrangement joins TRBV7-6 to TRBJ1-1; TRBD1 is a possible D gene (6 bases). Germline CDR1 SGHVS, CDR2 FNYEAQ. This CDR3 has 15 residues. Trimming removed 4 bases from V and 1 base from J, with 13 bases in between. The CDR3 sequence: CASSSRGGANTEAFF. The CDR3 coding sequence is TGTGCCAGCAGCTCCAGGGGAGGGGCGAACACTGAAGCTTTCTTT.